Sequencing of this T cell receptor (beta chain) was carried out in a study of shared clonotypes between healthy human individuals (dated by TCRdb to 2020 to 2022). Background on the whole study: The cohort included three men and a couple of women between 18 and 49 years of age. For each donor, CD4 naive and CD4 memory were each run on three plates, CD8 naive on two plates, and CD8 memory on one plate. To estimate repertoire size and how much clonotypes are shared between individuals, the study performed deep sequencing of blood TCR repertoires from a few healthy adults. To increase sequencing depth and limit assay-specific biases, different laboratories used diverse techniques to prepare libraries and sequence TCR repertoires. Per donor, leukapheresis produced somewhere between about 0.85 and 8.9 billion PBMCs.

Reading from cysteine to phenylalanine, the CDR3 counts 15 amino acids. Left in the record is the CDR3 DNA by itself, 45 bases read in frame from the first base. At the junction V is shortened by 1 base and J by 6 bases; bases outside the gene matches: 2. The paper's findings and limits, for the study overall: Based on pairwise subsampling, the degree of clonotype sharing among donors was expected to be affected by sequencing depth. Sharing across a handful of donors was observed for roughly 5% of naive CD4, about 3.2% of naive CD8, around 2.5% of memory CD4, and around 0.42% of memory CD8 clonotypes. The small number of donors limited the genetic and exposure-history diversity represented. Naive subsets generally had larger estimated clonotype richness than memory subsets did. Compared with non-shared clonotypes, the clonotypes found in all four sorted-subset donors had higher generation probabilities. Sampling was limited to blood, and TCR repertoires in tissue likely differ from TCR repertoires in blood. Even with the large sequencing depth, rarefaction of the sorted-subset datasets indicated that sequencing was incomplete.

CD8 naive samples were CD45RO-negative cells positively selected for CCR7, giving a CD45RA+CCR7+ population that excluded TemRA cells. Healthy HIV-negative adults with no recently reported acute infections or vaccinations were included as donors. Every donor was a Caucasian adult living in Nashville, Tennessee, USA. After blood collection by leukapheresis, PBMCs were isolated using Ficoll-Histopaque density gradient centrifugation and then cryopreserved in the vapor phase of liquid nitrogen. Purity and quantity of every magnetically sorted T cell population were checked by analytical flow cytometry. Genomic DNA was isolated from each sorted fraction and quantified by UV absorbance on a Nanodrop 2000c. Details on this clone: The specificity of this receptor is unknown. There are no base qualities to consult, and no much larger clone falls within one base.

TCR CDR3 regions were amplified from genomic DNA by multiplex PCR using the deep immunoSEQ assay. For each cell subset, the extracted genomic DNA was distributed evenly across all wells of several immunoSEQ 96-well plates, and each plate served as one replicate. For sorted subsets, approximately 190 ng of genomic DNA, equivalent to some 33,000 T cell genomes, went into each replicate PCR. The purified libraries were quantified using a Qubit 3.0 fluorometer, sized with a Bioanalyzer 2100, and then quantified again using the KAPA Library Quantification kit. Each immunoSEQ 96-well plate was sequenced on its own single-read 150-cycle Illumina NextSeq 550 flow cell. The source study handled its data this way. Because only junctional sequences without quality scores were contained in the immunoSEQ output, filtering matching that applied to full-length reads could not be performed. Sequences were annotated with PyIR, a Python wrapper for IgBLAST v1.9, using IMGT germline references to assign V/J genes and CDR3. Reads with weak V/J assignments (E-value above 1e-6), missing CDR3, stop codons, out-of-frame junctions, or ambiguous translated residues were removed. A V3J clonotype was defined by an identical inferred V gene, J gene, and CDR3 amino acid sequence. Percentage overlap between repertoires was calculated by dividing the number of shared unique clonotypes by the size of the smaller repertoire. Three approaches were used to assess repertoire richness: RTK rarefaction, the Chao1 estimator, and Recon v2.1 estimates of unobserved clonotypes. Generation probabilities for all TCRbeta clonotypes obtained by the gDNA method from a handful of donors were computed using OLGA. The source is immuneACCESS, and TCRdb retained only in-frame sequences with V and J called. Part of the clones is not carried over; for the studies checked, unresolved V genes explain less than half of this, and the remainder is unexplained. For V, J and clone size, that table is used; D and trimming come from the DNA. Within this sample are 2 million to 2.5 million clones, with about 95% of them counted one time only. The top ten clones comprise more than 0.95% of the sample.

Recombination linked TRBV5-7 to TRBJ1-6; TRBD1 aligns with 9 central bases. TRBV5-7 is labeled an ORF, and its function is uncertain. The TCR comes from a man aged 18 to 29 in good health. What was sequenced was naive CD8+ T cells sorted from blood. The cell subset or site label on this specimen signifies: CD45RA+CCR7+. The CDR3 protein sequence reads: CASSLKDRGNSPLHF. The sequence in DNA is TGTGCCAGCAGCTTGAAGGACAGGGGTAATTCACCCCTCCACTTT.